This T cell receptor beta chain was sequenced in a study of PD-L1 blockade in urothelial cancer. Trimming stripped 3 bases from V and 3 bases from J, with 5 bases between. Germline V CDR1 and CDR2: KGHSH, LQKENI. This CDR3 comprises 12 residues. Sample time point: peripheral blood 6 weeks after treatment start. A total of 1 to 8 samples per patient were collected pretreatment and on-treatment. The method was immunoSEQ multiplex PCR; TCRdb's version includes in-frame clones alone and lacks a portion of them. The profile shows tens of thousands of clones, 79% of them singletons. The chain is built from TRBV18 and TRBJ1-2, with D hard to call. This clonotype was sampled from a man aged 70-80 years with urothelial cancer. The source was PBMCs, collected around atezolizumab (anti-PD-L1) treatment. As DNA, the CDR3 is TGTGCCAGCTCACCCGAGGACTATGGCTACACCTTC. This gives the protein CASSPEDYGYTF.